Included here is one T cell receptor beta chain sequence, with context. These data are taken from a study of CD8 T cells in Susac syndrome. Study overall: Active disease was present in about 6 of the sequenced Susac syndrome patients, whereas about 8 of them were in remission. Patients with Susac syndrome were therapy-naive, taking corticosteroids, with some also receiving intravenous immunoglobulin, or taking intravenous immunoglobulin alone at the time their blood was drawn.

Sequencing of TCR beta drew on CD8+ and CD4+ T cells from blood. TEMRA cells were FACS-enriched and CD8+ and CD4+ T cells negatively isolated. With random hexamers, about 0.45 to 1 ug RNA was reverse transcribed. TCRdb fed the immunoSEQ multiplex PCR reads into MiXCR, producing one record per CDR3 protein. The sample includes around 170,000 distinct CDR3 sequences, roughly 94% seen only once; the top ten take roughly 0.11%. Looked up from germline, CDR1 is SGHDN and CDR2 is FVKESK. This CDR3 is built from 13 residues. Between the trimmed V and J ends, which lost 1 base and 6 bases, there was a span of 7 bases.

This clonotype was obtained from a human donor with Susac syndrome. Sequences were obtained from CD4+ T cells from PBMCs. This chain joins TRBV14 and TRBJ2-1, with unresolved D. The CDR3 DNA reads TGTGCCAGCAGCCAAGTTTGGGCCAATGAGCAGTTCTTC. Encoded protein: CASSQVWANEQFF. Complete variable domain (other parts from reference TRBV14 and TRBJ2-1): EAGVTQFPSHSVIEKGQTVTLRCDPISGHDNLYWYRRVMGKEIKFLLHFVKESKQDESGMPNNRFLAERTGGTYSTLKVQPAELEDSGVYFCASSQVWANEQFFGPGTRLTVL.